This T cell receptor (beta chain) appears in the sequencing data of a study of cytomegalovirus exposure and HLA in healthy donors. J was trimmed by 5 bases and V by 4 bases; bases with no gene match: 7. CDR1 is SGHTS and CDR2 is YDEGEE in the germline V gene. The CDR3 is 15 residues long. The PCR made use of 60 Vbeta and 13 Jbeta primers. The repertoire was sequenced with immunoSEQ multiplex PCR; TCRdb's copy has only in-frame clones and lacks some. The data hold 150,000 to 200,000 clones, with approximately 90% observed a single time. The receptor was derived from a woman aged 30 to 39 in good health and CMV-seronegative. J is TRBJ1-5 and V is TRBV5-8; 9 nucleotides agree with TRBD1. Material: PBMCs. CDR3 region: CASSLDRGTYQPQHF. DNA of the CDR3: TGTGCCAGCAGCCTCGACAGGGGGACATATCAGCCCCAGCATTTT.